This TCR beta chain was retrieved from a study of blood T cells in healthy people across ages. A J-beta primer mix and a sample-barcoded 5' primer were used in a second PCR of roughly 6 to 11 cycles. One entry per CDR3 protein results from TCRdb running MiXCR on the 5' RACE reads. This sample has about 720,000 distinct CDR3 sequences, with 20% to 25% found just once. This CDR3 spans 15 amino acids. Trimming left V 7 bases short and J 3 bases short, with 18 bases between. Per germline, CDR1 SGHDN and CDR2 FVKESK. Overall study findings and caveats: Among long-lived donors, naive CD4+ cells were more numerous and diversity higher than in aged donors. Since the PBMCs were unsorted, naive and antigen-experienced cells could not be conclusively compared.

This clonotype was seen more than once but under ten times. Its antigen is still unknown. Sequenced: blood. J is TRBJ1-2 and V is TRBV14; D possibly corresponds to TRBD1 (6 bases). This TCR was sampled from a man between 65 and 85 years old in good health. The CDR3 nucleotides are TGTGCCAGCACCATAGTGACAGGAGGAGACTATGGCTACACCTTC. This encodes CASTIVTGGDYGYTF.